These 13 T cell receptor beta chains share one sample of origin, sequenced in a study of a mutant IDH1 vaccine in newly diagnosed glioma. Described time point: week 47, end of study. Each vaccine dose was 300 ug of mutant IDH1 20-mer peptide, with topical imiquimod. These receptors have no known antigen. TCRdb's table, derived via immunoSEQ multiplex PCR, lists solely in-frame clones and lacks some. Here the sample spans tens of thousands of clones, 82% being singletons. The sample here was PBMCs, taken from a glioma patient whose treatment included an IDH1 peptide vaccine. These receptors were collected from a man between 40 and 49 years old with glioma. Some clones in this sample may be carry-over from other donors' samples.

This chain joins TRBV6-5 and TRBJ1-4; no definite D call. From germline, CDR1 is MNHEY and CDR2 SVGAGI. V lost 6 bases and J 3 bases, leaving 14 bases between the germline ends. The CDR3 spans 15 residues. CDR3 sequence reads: CASSLGSLANEKLFF. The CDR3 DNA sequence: TGTGCCAGCAGCCTAGGGTCCTTGGCTAATGAAAAACTGTTTTTT.

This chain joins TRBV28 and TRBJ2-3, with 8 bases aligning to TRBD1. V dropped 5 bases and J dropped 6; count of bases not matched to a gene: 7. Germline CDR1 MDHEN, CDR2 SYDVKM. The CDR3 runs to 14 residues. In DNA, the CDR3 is TGTGCCAGCAGTCCCAGGGGGCTAGGGGATACGCAGTATTTT. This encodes CASSPRGLGDTQYF.

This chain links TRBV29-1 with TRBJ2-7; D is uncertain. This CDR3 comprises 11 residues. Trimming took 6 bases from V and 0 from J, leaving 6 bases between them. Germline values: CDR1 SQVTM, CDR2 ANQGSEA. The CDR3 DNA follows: TGCAGCGTGTCCAGCTCCTACGAGCAGTACTTC. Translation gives CSVSSSYEQYF.

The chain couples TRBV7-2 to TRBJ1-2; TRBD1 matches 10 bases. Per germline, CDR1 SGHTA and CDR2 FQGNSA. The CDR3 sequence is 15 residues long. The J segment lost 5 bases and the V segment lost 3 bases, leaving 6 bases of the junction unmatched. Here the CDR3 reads CASSFRPGQGYGYTF. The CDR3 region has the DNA TGTGCCAGCAGCTTTAGACCGGGACAGGGGTATGGCTACACCTTC. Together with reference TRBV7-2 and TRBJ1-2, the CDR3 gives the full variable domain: GAGVSQSPSNKVTEKGKDVELRCDPISGHTALYWYRQSLGQGLEFLIYFQGNSAPDKSGLPSDRFSAERTGGSVSTLTIQRTQQEDSAVYLCASSFRPGQGYGYTFGSGTRLTVV.

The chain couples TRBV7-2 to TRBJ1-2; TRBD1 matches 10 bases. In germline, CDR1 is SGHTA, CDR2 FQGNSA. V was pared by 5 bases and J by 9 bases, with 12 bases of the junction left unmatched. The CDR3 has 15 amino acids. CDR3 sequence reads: CASSARQGAFSSYTF. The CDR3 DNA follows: TGTGCCAGCAGCGCCAGACAGGGGGCGTTCTCAAGCTACACCTTC. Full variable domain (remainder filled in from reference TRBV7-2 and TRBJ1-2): GAGVSQSPSNKVTEKGKDVELRCDPISGHTALYWYRQSLGQGLEFLIYFQGNSAPDKSGLPSDRFSAERTGGSVSTLTIQRTQQEDSAVYLCASSARQGAFSSYTFGSGTRLTVV.

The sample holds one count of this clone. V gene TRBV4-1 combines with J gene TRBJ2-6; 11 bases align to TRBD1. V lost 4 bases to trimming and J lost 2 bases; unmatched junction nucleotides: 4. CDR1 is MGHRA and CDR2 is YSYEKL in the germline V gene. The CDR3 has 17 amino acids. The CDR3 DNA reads TGCGCCAGCAGCCTCCGGACAGGGGGCGCTGGGGCCAACGTCCTGACTTTC. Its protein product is CASSLRTGGAGANVLTF.

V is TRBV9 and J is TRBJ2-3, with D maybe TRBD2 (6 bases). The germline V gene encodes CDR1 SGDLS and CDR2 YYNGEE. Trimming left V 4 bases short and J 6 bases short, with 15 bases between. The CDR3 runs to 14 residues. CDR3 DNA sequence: TGTGCCAGCAGCTTCAGGGACTGGGGGGATACGCAGTATTTT. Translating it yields CASSFRDWGDTQYF.

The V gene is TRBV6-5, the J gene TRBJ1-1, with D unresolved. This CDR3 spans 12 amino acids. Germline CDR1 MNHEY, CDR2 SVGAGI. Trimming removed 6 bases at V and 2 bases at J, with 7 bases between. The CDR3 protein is CASRQLNTEAFF. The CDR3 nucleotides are TGTGCCAGCAGGCAACTTAACACTGAAGCTTTCTTT.

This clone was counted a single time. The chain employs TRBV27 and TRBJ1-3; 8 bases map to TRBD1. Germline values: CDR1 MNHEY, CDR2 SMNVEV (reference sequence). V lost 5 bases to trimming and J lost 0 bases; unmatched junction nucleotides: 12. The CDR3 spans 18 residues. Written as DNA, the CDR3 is TGTGCCAGCAGTCCCCGGACAGGGAAAGGTACCTCTGGAAACACCATATATTTT. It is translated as CASSPRTGKGTSGNTIYF.

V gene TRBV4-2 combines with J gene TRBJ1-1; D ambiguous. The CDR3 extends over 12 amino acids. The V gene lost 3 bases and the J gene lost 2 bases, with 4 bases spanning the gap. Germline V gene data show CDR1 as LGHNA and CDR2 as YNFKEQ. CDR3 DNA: TGTGCCAGCAGCCACCTTAACACTGAAGCTTTCTTT. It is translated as CASSHLNTEAFF.

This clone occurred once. The CDR3 DNA reads TGTGCCAGCAGTGATCCCCTCCTGGGACAAACTGAAGCTTTCTTT. Its translation is CASSDPLLGQTEAFF. The V gene is TRBV6-1, the J gene TRBJ1-1, with D tentatively TRBD1 (6 bases). This CDR3 has 15 amino acids. Looked up from germline, CDR1 is MNHNS and CDR2 is SASEGT. The V end was cut by 3 bases, the J end by 5 bases, with 16 bases between.

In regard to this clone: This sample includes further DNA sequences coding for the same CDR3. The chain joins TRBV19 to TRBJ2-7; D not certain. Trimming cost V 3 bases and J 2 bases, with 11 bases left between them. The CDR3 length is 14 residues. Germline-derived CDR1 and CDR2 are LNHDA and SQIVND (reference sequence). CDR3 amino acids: CASSIGSGPYEQYF. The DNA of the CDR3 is TGTGCCAGTAGTATTGGGTCTGGCCCCTACGAGCAGTACTTC.

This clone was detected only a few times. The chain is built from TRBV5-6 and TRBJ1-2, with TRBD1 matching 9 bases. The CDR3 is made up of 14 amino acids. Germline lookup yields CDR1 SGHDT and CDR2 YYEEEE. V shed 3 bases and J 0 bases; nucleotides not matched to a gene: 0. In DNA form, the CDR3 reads TGTGCCAGCAGCTGGGACAGGGCTAACTATGGCTACACCTTC. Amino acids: CASSWDRANYGYTF. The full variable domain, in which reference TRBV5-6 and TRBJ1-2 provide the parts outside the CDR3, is DAGVTQSPTHLIKTRGQQVTLRCSPKSGHDTVSWYQQALGQGPQFIFQYYEEEERQRGNFPDRFSGHQFPNYSSELNVNALLLGDSALYLCASSWDRANYGYTFGSGTRLTVV.